This is a list of T cell receptor beta chains from one sample in a study of control samples from healthy donors and cancer patients. Assay: immunoSEQ multiplex PCR; the TCRdb copy retains only in-frame clones and omits some. This table holds roughly 370,000 clones, approximately 92% found once. Sequenced: PBMCs. All receptors come from a man aged 35 to 55 with head and neck cancer. Both conserved end residues are part of each CDR3. Each record gives: D gene, J gene, V gene, clone size, CDR3 protein, CDR3 DNA. The D gene is left open where the match is weak. Only some rows state a clone size, as once, few, many or a class for expanded clones.

>-|TRBJ1-5|TRBV6-5|-
CASSSSREGGQPQHF
TGTGCCAGCAGTTCCTCCAGGGAGGGAGGTCAGCCCCAGCATTTT
>-|TRBJ1-1|TRBV5-8|few
CASSHNHRVLNTEAFF
TGTGCCAGCAGCCATAACCACAGGGTTTTGAACACTGAAGCTTTCTTT
>-|TRBJ1-5|TRBV19|-
CASSIPNQPQHF
TGTGCCAGTAGTATCCCGAATCAGCCCCAGCATTTT
>-|TRBJ2-5|TRBV12-5|-
CASENPGVRETQYF
TGTGCTAGTGAAAATCCAGGGGTTCGGGAGACCCAGTACTTC
>-|TRBJ1-5|TRBV6-6|-
CASSYTGRGQPQHF
TGTGCCAGCAGTTATACAGGGAGAGGTCAGCCCCAGCATTTT
>-|TRBJ1-2|TRBV3-1/TRBV3-2|-
CASSQDQGAGSRDYGYTF
TGTGCCAGCAGCCAAGATCAGGGTGCGGGCTCACGGGACTATGGCTACACCTTC
>-|TRBJ2-7|TRBV7-9|-
CASSPSIYEQYF
TGTGCCAGCAGCCCCAGCATCTACGAGCAGTACTTC
>TRBD2|TRBJ2-2|TRBV6-1|once
CASSERLAGAKGELFF
TGTGCCAGCAGTGAAAGACTAGCGGGAGCGAAAGGGGAGCTGTTTTTT
>TRBD2|TRBJ2-1|TRBV27|-
CASSLSWSGSSYNEQFF
TGTGCCAGCAGTTTATCGTGGAGCGGGAGTTCCTACAATGAGCAGTTCTTC
>TRBD1|TRBJ2-3|TRBV9|-
CASQGGVPDTQYF
TGTGCCAGCCAAGGGGGCGTGCCCGATACGCAGTATTTT
>TRBD1|TRBJ2-5|TRBV11-1|-
CASSLAAGGFSETQYF
TGTGCCAGCAGCTTAGCGGCAGGGGGCTTTTCAGAGACCCAGTACTTC
>-|TRBJ1-3|TRBV30|-
CAWKPLGDQNTIYF
TGTGCCTGGAAACCGCTGGGGGACCAAAACACCATATATTTT
>-|TRBJ2-7|TRBV6-5|-
CASSPRGDEQYF
TGTGCCAGCAGCCCCCGGGGTGACGAGCAGTACTTC
>-|TRBJ1-5|TRBV11-2|-
CASSLGLRQPQHF
TGTGCCAGCAGCTTAGGATTGCGGCAGCCCCAGCATTTT
>TRBD1|TRBJ2-5|TRBV3-1/TRBV3-2|-
CASSSDRGETQYF
TGTGCCAGCAGCTCGGACAGGGGAGAGACCCAGTACTTC
>-|TRBJ1-2|TRBV24-1|-
CATSDLHQGYGYTF
TGTGCCACCAGTGATTTGCATCAGGGCTATGGCTACACCTTC
>-|TRBJ2-7|TRBV30|-
CAWSSAPDIPYEQYF
TGTGCCTGGAGTTCAGCGCCGGACATCCCCTACGAGCAGTACTTC
>TRBD1|TRBJ1-2|TRBV28|-
CASSLTGAQAYYGYTF
TGTGCCAGCAGTCTTACAGGGGCCCAAGCTTACTATGGCTACACCTTC
>TRBD1|TRBJ2-7|TRBV4-1|-
CASSQGDRAYEQYF
TGCGCCAGCAGCCAAGGGGACAGGGCCTACGAGCAGTACTTC
>-|TRBJ2-7|TRBV7-8|-
CASRGRVTYF
TGTGCCAGCAGGGGTAGGGTTACTTACTTC
>-|TRBJ2-7|TRBV6-5|-
CASSYTNRGPYEQYF
TGTGCCAGCAGTTACACAAACCGAGGACCGTACGAGCAGTACTTC
>-|TRBJ2-1|TRBV19|-
CASSKSTGASYNEQFF
TGTGCCAGTAGTAAAAGTACGGGGGCCAGCTACAATGAGCAGTTCTTC
>TRBD1|TRBJ1-1|TRBV4-2|-
CASSQRGQLMNTEAFF
TGTGCCAGCAGCCAACGGGGACAGCTCATGAACACTGAAGCTTTCTTT
>TRBD1|TRBJ1-5|TRBV4-3|-
CASSQELPRRAGGINQPQHF
TGCGCCAGCAGCCAAGAACTCCCTCGGAGGGCAGGGGGCATCAATCAGCCCCAGCATTTT
>-|TRBJ1-6|TRBV27|-
CASSLSGNGVSSPLHF
TGTGCCAGCAGTTTATCCGGGAATGGGGTTAGTTCACCCCTCCACTTT
>TRBD1|TRBJ2-3|TRBV25-1|few
CASSGRGPADTQYF
TGTGCCAGCAGCGGCAGGGGGCCCGCAGATACGCAGTATTTT
>TRBD1|TRBJ2-1|TRBV7-9|-
CASSLSPGQAGNEQFF
TGTGCCAGCAGCTTATCTCCGGGACAGGCTGGCAATGAGCAGTTCTTC
>TRBD2|TRBJ2-1|TRBV3-1/TRBV3-2|-
CASSHPSGGGYNEQFF
TGTGCCAGCAGCCACCCTTCGGGGGGGGGCTACAATGAGCAGTTCTTC
>TRBD1|TRBJ1-5|TRBV6-5|few
CASSRDRGQPQHF
TGTGCCAGCAGCCGGGACAGGGGTCAGCCCCAGCATTTT
>-|TRBJ1-5|TRBV4-1|-
CASSQDPYRIRGDNQPQHF
TGCGCCAGCAGCCAAGATCCCTACCGGATCAGGGGCGACAATCAGCCCCAGCATTTT
>-|TRBJ1-5|TRBV5-1|once
CASSLACSNQPQHF
TGCGCCAGCAGCTTGGCGTGTAGCAATCAGCCCCAGCATTTT
>TRBD2|TRBJ2-3|TRBV5-4|-
CASSLRRGGRLDTQYF
TGTGCCAGCAGCTTGAGGCGGGGGGGGAGGTTAGATACGCAGTATTTT
>-|TRBJ1-2|TRBV5-4|-
CASSPDGGRYYGYTF
TGTGCCAGCAGCCCCGATGGGGGTCGATACTATGGCTACACCTTC
>TRBD1|TRBJ1-1|TRBV5-1|-
CASSSPGQLNTEAFF
TGCGCCAGCAGCTCGCCGGGACAGCTGAACACTGAAGCTTTCTTT
>TRBD1|TRBJ2-1|TRBV6-1|-
CASSELRTGGNEQFF
TGTGCCAGCAGTGAATTACGGACAGGGGGCAATGAGCAGTTCTTC
>-|TRBJ1-5|TRBV13|-
CASSLGVTDQPQHF
TGTGCCAGCAGCTTAGGCGTAACAGATCAGCCCCAGCATTTT
>-|TRBJ2-3|TRBV15|-
CATSTLRGQDTQYF
TGTGCCACCAGCACCCTGCGGGGCCAAGATACGCAGTATTTT
>-|TRBJ1-5|TRBV27|-
CASSLSRGREQPQHF
TGTGCCAGCAGTTTATCTCGGGGCAGGGAACAGCCCCAGCATTTT
>TRBD1|TRBJ2-3|TRBV9|-
CASTLDPRAGGIDTQYF
TGTGCCAGCACCCTAGACCCCCGGGCAGGGGGCATTGATACGCAGTATTTT
>-|TRBJ1-4|TRBV3-1/TRBV3-2|-
CASSQFQGGEKLFF
TGTGCCAGCAGCCAATTCCAGGGCGGGGAAAAACTGTTTTTT
>-|TRBJ1-1|TRBV27|-
CASSSYPNTEAFF
TGTGCCAGCAGTAGTTATCCGAACACTGAAGCTTTCTTT
>TRBD1|TRBJ1-1|TRBV15|-
CATSSPQGSLGNTEAFF
TGTGCCACCAGCAGTCCACAGGGGTCACTTGGAAACACTGAAGCTTTCTTT
>-|TRBJ2-7|TRBV7-8|-
CASSLARGTSPYEQYF
TGTGCCAGCAGCTTAGCCAGGGGGACTTCGCCTTACGAGCAGTACTTC
>-|TRBJ2-7|TRBV12-3/TRBV12-4|-
CASSWSVTEQYF
TGTGCCAGCAGCTGGAGTGTCACCGAGCAGTACTTC
>-|TRBJ2-5|TRBV7-2|-
CASSLVAAVQETQYF
TGTGCCAGCAGCTTAGTGGCGGCAGTCCAAGAGACCCAGTACTTC
>-|TRBJ2-5|TRBV5-6|-
CASSLAQLQETQYF
TGTGCCAGCAGCTTGGCTCAGTTACAAGAGACCCAGTACTTC
>TRBD1|TRBJ1-4|TRBV4-2|-
CASSQDGAGGIETNEKLFF
TGTGCCAGCAGCCAAGATGGAGCAGGGGGCATTGAGACTAATGAAAAACTGTTTTTT
>-|TRBJ2-7|TRBV7-8|-
CASSLRFGDYEQYF
TGTGCCAGCAGCTTGCGTTTTGGAGACTACGAGCAGTACTTC
>-|TRBJ2-5|TRBV9|-
CASSVAGAVQETQYF
TGTGCCAGCAGCGTAGCTGGGGCCGTACAAGAGACCCAGTACTTC
>-|TRBJ2-7|TRBV21-1|-
CASSKGMTSGAHYEQYF
TGTGCCAGCAGCAAAGGGATGACTAGCGGGGCCCACTACGAGCAGTACTTC
>TRBD1|TRBJ2-3|TRBV9|-
CASSFNRGADTQYF
TGTGCCAGCAGCTTTAACAGGGGGGCAGATACGCAGTATTTT
>-|TRBJ2-1|TRBV7-6|-
CASSLAHGGQDEQFF
TGTGCCAGCAGCTTAGCGCATGGGGGGCAGGATGAGCAGTTCTTC
>TRBD1|TRBJ1-4|TRBV7-2|once
CASSFQGGGEKLFF
TGTGCCAGCAGCTTCCAGGGGGGTGGAGAAAAACTGTTTTTT
>TRBD1|TRBJ2-7|TRBV2|-
CASTGQGSSYEQYF
TGTGCCAGCACCGGACAGGGGAGCTCCTACGAGCAGTACTTC
>TRBD1|TRBJ1-1|TRBV5-6|-
CASSRRGHGEAFF
TGTGCCAGCAGCCGCAGGGGGCATGGTGAAGCTTTCTTT
>-|TRBJ1-3|TRBV5-4|few
CASSLPGQVAGNTIYF
TGTGCCAGCAGCTTGCCCGGGCAGGTTGCTGGAAACACCATATATTTT
>TRBD1|TRBJ2-5|TRBV28|once
CASSGQQGAYQETQYF
TGTGCCAGCAGTGGCCAGCAGGGGGCGTACCAAGAGACCCAGTACTTC
>-|TRBJ1-5|TRBV4-3|-
CASSQDIVNQPQHF
TGCGCCAGCAGCCAAGATATAGTCAATCAGCCCCAGCATTTT